This T cell receptor beta chain was documented in a study of blood T cells in healthy people across ages. General study results and limits: The fall in TCR beta diversity per million T cells was roughly linear with age.

The authors ran a second PCR of roughly 6 to 12 cycles using a sample-barcoded 5' primer and a J-beta primer mix. Each cDNA molecule was tagged by a template-switch adaptor that had 12 random nucleotides. TCRdb passed the 5' RACE reads through MiXCR, listing each CDR3 protein once. The data hold 1 million to 1.2 million distinct CDR3 sequences, with roughly two fifths observed a single time. They isolated at least 6 million PBMCs from each sample. This clonotype was picked up a small number of times. Its antigen remains unknown. The germline gives CDR1 SGHVS, CDR2 FNYEAQ. The CDR3 contains 13 residues. Trimming removed 0 bases from V and 5 bases from J, with 8 bases in between.

The material sequenced was blood. The clonotype originates from a young man in good health. The chain uses TRBV7-6 and TRBJ2-7; a possible D gene is TRBD1 (5 bases). The CDR3 protein is CASSLAQGHEQYF. CDR3 nucleotides: TGTGCCAGCAGCTTAGCGCAGGGCCACGAGCAGTACTTC.